These 22 T cell receptor beta chains share one sample of origin, sequenced in a study of blood T cell repertoires in COVID-19. This table comes from immunoSEQ multiplex PCR, and its TCRdb copy is limited to in-frame clones, with some not included. Here the sample spans around 160,000 clones, approximately 93% being singletons. The specimen was peripheral blood. The receptor source for this set is a woman in her fifties or sixties with COVID-19, enrolled during active disease.

The chain recombines TRBV30 with TRBJ1-1; D ambiguous. There are 17 residues in the CDR3. Germline V gene data show CDR1 as GTSNPN and CDR2 as SVGIG (reference sequence). Trimming shortened V by 3 bases and J by 1 base, and 21 bases separated the two germline ends. The CDR3: CAWRGKGGWETNTEAFF. The CDR3 DNA is TGTGCCTGGAGAGGTAAAGGAGGGTGGGAAACGAACACTGAAGCTTTCTTT.

This chain uses TRBV4-3 with TRBJ2-3, with 8 bases that match TRBD2. This CDR3 region has 14 residues. Per the germline V gene, CDR1 is LGHNA and CDR2 is YSLEER. With 5 bases clipped from V and 1 base from J, the junction kept 2 bases outside the gene matches. The CDR3: CASSELAGTDTQYF. DNA of the CDR3: TGCGCCAGCAGCGAACTAGCGGGCACAGATACGCAGTATTTT.

V and J are TRBV6-2 or TRBV6-3 and TRBJ1-5; D remains ambiguous. Germline CDR1 is MNHEY and CDR2 is SVGEGT. V lost 2 bases and J lost 5, with 10 bases in between. This CDR3 contains 14 residues. CDR3 sequence (DNA): TGTGCCAGCAGTTACGACACCATCGATCAGCCCCAGCATTTT. Protein product: CASSYDTIDQPQHF.

The chain recombines TRBV27 with TRBJ2-7; D not certain. The CDR3 sequence is 16 residues long. V lost 1 base to trimming and J lost 2 bases, with 15 bases between them. CDR1 is MNHEY and CDR2 is SMNVEV in the germline V gene (reference sequence). CDR3 region: CASSLFGPAVPYEQYF. In DNA, the CDR3 is TGTGCCAGCAGTTTATTCGGCCCGGCGGTTCCCTACGAGCAGTACTTC.

This clone appeared a single time. The chain recombines TRBV3-1 (or the pseudogene TRBV3-2) with TRBJ2-6; 8 bases align to TRBD1. Trimming cost V 4 bases and J 3 bases; bases outside gene matches: 14. The CDR3 sequence is 19 residues long. Germline loops: CDR1 LGHDT, CDR2 YNNKEL (reference sequence). CDR3 sequence (DNA): TGTGCCAGCAGCCCCGTTGTAGGGCAGGGGGCGCTTGGGGCCAACGTCCTGACTTTC. This codes for CASSPVVGQGALGANVLTF.

V and J are TRBV5-1 and TRBJ2-1, with 8 bases aligning to TRBD2. The CDR3 is made up of 15 amino acids. V was clipped by 0 bases and J by 6 bases; unmatched bases: 5. Germline V CDR1 and CDR2: SGHRS, YFSETQ. CDR3 sequence reads: CASSLVLAGTNEQFF. The CDR3 region has the DNA TGCGCCAGCAGCTTGGTATTAGCGGGGACCAATGAGCAGTTCTTC.

The chain carries TRBV7-2 and TRBJ2-7; 9 bases line up with TRBD1. There are 14 residues in the CDR3. V gave up 2 bases and J gave up 3 bases; unmatched junction bases: 2. Germline CDR1 SGHTA, CDR2 FQGNSA. CDR3 nucleotides: TGTGCCAGCAGCTTAACGGGACAGGGCTACGAGCAGTACTTC. Residues: CASSLTGQGYEQYF.

The chain joins TRBV19 to TRBJ1-1; the match to TRBD1 covers 9 bases. The CDR3 spans 18 residues. Germline V gene lookup returns CDR1 LNHDA and CDR2 SQIVND (reference sequence). Losses at the gene ends were 6 bases for V and 0 bases for J; bases not matched to a gene: 14. The CDR3, as DNA: TGTGCCAGTAGAGCGACGGACAGGGGTGGGCCCATGAACACTGAAGCTTTCTTT. Its protein is CASRATDRGGPMNTEAFF.

The chain employs TRBV11-3 and TRBJ2-3, with D unresolved. The V gene's germline CDR1 is SGHNT and CDR2 YENEEA. V lost 1 base to trimming and J lost 0 bases, with 5 bases between them. The CDR3 has 14 residues. CDR3 nucleotide sequence: TGTGCCAGCAGCTTAGGGCCCAGCACAGATACGCAGTATTTT. Its translation: CASSLGPSTDTQYF.

The gene calls are TRBV6-5 and TRBJ2-1; no clear D. The CDR3 spans 13 residues. Germline CDR1 is MNHEY and CDR2 is SVGAGI. Trimming removed 6 bases at V and 9 bases at J, with 15 bases between. CDR3 DNA: TGTGCCAGCAGACGCCTCTCATATAGTGAGCAGTTCTTC. It translates to CASRRLSYSEQFF.

V is TRBV5-1 and J is TRBJ2-1; 7 nucleotides match TRBD1. J gave up 7 bases and V 5 bases, and 9 bases lay outside the gene matches. Germline lookup yields CDR1 SGHRS and CDR2 YFSETQ. The CDR3 spans 14 residues. The DNA of the CDR3 is TGCGCCAGCAGTCCCGATACAGGGGTAAATGAGCAGTTCTTC. It yields the protein CASSPDTGVNEQFF.

J is TRBJ2-3 and V is TRBV9; 8 bases agree with TRBD1. The V gene end was trimmed by 0 bases and the J gene end by 6 bases; junction bases not matched to a gene: 12. Germline assignment: CDR1 SGDLS and CDR2 YYNGEE. The CDR3 has 17 amino acids. In DNA, the CDR3 is TGTGCCAGCAGCGTAGGAGCAGGGGGCGCATTGGTCGATACGCAGTATTTT. Protein: CASSVGAGGALVDTQYF.

V and J are TRBV3-1 (or the pseudogene TRBV3-2) and TRBJ1-2; D unresolved. The ends were cut back, 1 base at V and 8 bases at J, with 14 bases in the middle. Germline V CDR1 and CDR2: LGHDT, YNNKEL (reference sequence). The CDR3 has 14 residues. The CDR3 coding sequence is TGTGCCAGCAGCCAAGCGATTTCAGGCCGCGGCTACACCTTC. Amino acid sequence: CASSQAISGRGYTF.

This chain joins TRBV24-1 and TRBJ1-4, with TRBD1 as a possible D gene (6 bases). V lost 3 bases and J 8 bases, leaving 15 bases between the germline ends. Per the germline V gene, CDR1 is KGHDR and CDR2 is SFDVKD. This CDR3 contains 15 residues. The CDR3 here is CATSDPHREGEKLFF. The DNA of the CDR3 is TGTGCCACCAGTGATCCTCACAGGGAGGGGGAAAAACTGTTTTTT.

V gene TRBV27 combines with J gene TRBJ1-3, with 8 bases matching TRBD1. With V trimmed by 5 bases and J by 0 bases, 9 bases remained unmatched. The CDR3 sequence is 17 residues long. The germline CDR1 and CDR2 sequences are MNHEY and SMNVEV (reference sequence). The CDR3, as DNA: TGTGCCAGCAGTCCATGGACAGGGCCGATCTCTGGAAACACCATATATTTT. Amino acids: CASSPWTGPISGNTIYF.

The chain joins TRBV2 to TRBJ2-7; D remains ambiguous. CDR3 length: 13 amino acids. The V end lost 6 bases, the J end lost 5 bases, and 14 bases lay between the germline ends. Looked up from germline, CDR1 is SNHLY and CDR2 is FYNNEI. CDR3 sequence: CASSAQSRNEQYF. The CDR3 nucleotides read TGTGCCAGCAGCGCGCAATCTAGGAACGAGCAGTACTTC.

The rearrangement joins TRBV7-2 to TRBJ2-7, with TRBD1 as a possible D gene (6 bases). With 2 bases removed from V and 3 bases from J, the gap between germline ends came to 11 bases. Germline assignment: CDR1 SGHTA and CDR2 FQGNSA. This CDR3 region has 14 residues. As DNA, the CDR3 is TGTGCCAGCAGCTTACTCGCAGGGGACTACGAGCAGTACTTC. It specifies CASSLLAGDYEQYF. Variable domain in full (rest from reference TRBV7-2 and TRBJ2-7): GAGVSQSPSNKVTEKGKDVELRCDPISGHTALYWYRQSLGQGLEFLIYFQGNSAPDKSGLPSDRFSAERTGGSVSTLTIQRTQQEDSAVYLCASSLLAGDYEQYFGPGTRLTVT.

The chain is built from TRBV3-1 (or the pseudogene TRBV3-2) and TRBJ1-1; D not certain. Germline assignment: CDR1 LGHDT and CDR2 YNNKEL (reference sequence). The CDR3 runs to 11 residues. V was cut by 4 bases and J by 4 bases, with 4 bases left in between. In nucleotides, the CDR3 is TGTGCCAGCAGCCTTCTCACTGAAGCTTTCTTT. Encoded protein: CASSLLTEAFF.

CDR3 protein: CASSPQGGANRGQPQHF. CDR3 sequence (DNA): TGTGCCAGCTCACCACAGGGAGGGGCGAATCGGGGTCAGCCCCAGCATTTT. The chain carries TRBV18 and TRBJ1-5; D might be TRBD1 (5 bases). The CDR3 totals 17 residues. Trimming removed 1 base from V and 6 bases from J, with 19 bases in between. CDR1 is KGHSH, CDR2 LQKENI, per germline. Variable domain in full (rest from reference TRBV18 and TRBJ1-5): NAGVMQNPRHLVRRRGQEARLRCSPMKGHSHVYWYRQLPEEGLKFMVYLQKENIIDESGMPKERFSAEFPKEGPSILRIQQVVRGDSAAYFCASSPQGGANRGQPQHFGDGTRLSIL.

This sequence joins TRBV7-2 and TRBJ1-4; D not certain. The V and J ends lost 0 bases and 8 bases respectively, with 16 bases between them. The CDR3 sequence is 16 residues long. The germline V gene encodes CDR1 SGHTA and CDR2 FQGNSA. The CDR3 coding sequence is TGTGCCAGCAGCTTAGCTCGGGGTGGGGTGCGAGAAAAACTGTTTTTT. Translating gives CASSLARGGVREKLFF.

V usage is TRBV7-2 and J usage is TRBJ2-7; the D is unclear. The V end was cut by 4 bases, the J end by 3 bases, with 4 bases between. Germline-derived CDR1 and CDR2 are SGHTA and FQGNSA. The length of the CDR3 is 11 residues. The CDR3 DNA reads TGTGCCAGCAGCTCTTTCTACGAGCAGTACTTC. This translates into CASSSFYEQYF.

The chain employs TRBV12-3 or TRBV12-4 and TRBJ2-5; D is uncertain. The CDR3 totals 13 residues. V lost 5 bases and J 4 bases, leaving 11 bases between the germline ends. For the CDR3, the DNA is TGTGCCAGCAGTCGTCTAGATGGAGAGACCCAGTACTTC. Translated, it gives CASSRLDGETQYF.